The present T cell receptor (beta chain) was sequenced within a study of blood T cell repertoires in COVID-19. CDR1 SGHVS and CDR2 FNYEAQ come from the germline V gene. This CDR3 contains 17 residues. V trimming: 4 bases; J trimming: 4 bases; junction bases outside the gene matches: 10. Authors' processing steps: Estimates of nucleated cell counts were drawn from the amplification of reference gene primers. Here immunoSEQ multiplex PCR was the method, and the copy in TCRdb shows in-frame clones only, minus some. V, J and clone size are taken as reported in that table, and D and trimming were inferred from the DNA itself. The sample lists 150,000 to 200,000 clones; about 80% were seen once.

Sequenced: peripheral blood. The source of this sequence is a man between 65 and 85 years old with active or convalescent COVID-19. This rearrangement joins TRBV7-6 to TRBJ1-2, with 12 bases lining up with TRBD1. CDR3 in DNA: TGTGCCAGCAGCTCGACACCCGGGACAGGGGGCGGCTATGGCTACACCTTC. It yields the protein CASSSTPGTGGGYGYTF.